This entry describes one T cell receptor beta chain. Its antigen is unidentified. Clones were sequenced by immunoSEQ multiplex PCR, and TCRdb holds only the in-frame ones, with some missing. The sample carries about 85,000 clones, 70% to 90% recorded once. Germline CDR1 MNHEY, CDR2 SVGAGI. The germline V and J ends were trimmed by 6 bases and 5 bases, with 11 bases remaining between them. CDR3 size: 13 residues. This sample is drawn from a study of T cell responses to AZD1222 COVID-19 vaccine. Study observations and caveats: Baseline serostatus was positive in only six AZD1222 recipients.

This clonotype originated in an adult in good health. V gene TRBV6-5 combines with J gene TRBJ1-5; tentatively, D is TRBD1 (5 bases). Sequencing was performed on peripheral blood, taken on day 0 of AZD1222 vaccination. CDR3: CASRLGGDQPQHF. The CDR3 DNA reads TGTGCCAGCAGACTCGGGGGTGATCAGCCCCAGCATTTT.